The 32 T cell receptor beta chains below come from one sample, sequenced in a study of T-cell memory formation after mild COVID-19. TCRdb re-derived calls from the 5' RACE reads in MiXCR, one entry per CDR3 protein. The sample comprises about 560,000 distinct CDR3 sequences, approximately 18% of which are singletons, and around 11% rests with the top ten. Sequences were obtained from PBMCs or a T cell subset sorted from them (not recorded which). The origin of the receptors is an adult woman who had mild COVID-19 (a few samples of this study predate the infection). Cell type and time point are not known.

This clonotype has ten or more counts. V and J are TRBV20-1 and TRBJ2-5, with D unresolved. V lost 0 bases to trimming and J lost 3 bases, with 17 bases between them. Germline V CDR1 and CDR2: DFQATT, SNEGSKA (reference sequence). This CDR3 is built from 16 residues. CDR3 nucleotides: TGCAGTGCTAGAGATCATGGGAACCTTCTGGAAGAGACCCAGTACTTC. This gives the protein CSARDHGNLLEETQYF.

The CDR3 sequence is CASSYEGAGVYEQYF. As DNA, the CDR3 is TGTGCCAGCAGTTACGAAGGAGCGGGGGTCTACGAGCAGTACTTC. V is TRBV6-6 and J is TRBJ2-7, with TRBD2 matching over 8 bases. The V gene end was trimmed by 2 bases and the J gene end by 3 bases; junction bases not matched to a gene: 6. Looked up from germline, CDR1 is MNHNY and CDR2 is SVGAGI (reference sequence). The CDR3 totals 15 residues.

This clonotype showed up just a few times. The J gene is TRBJ2-7, the V gene TRBV9, with a possible D match to TRBD2 (5 bases). Germline V lookup: CDR1 SGDLS, CDR2 YYNGEE. This CDR3 has 14 residues. The V end lost 4 bases, the J end lost 2 bases, and 13 bases lay between the germline ends. The CDR3 protein is CASSPGDYPYEQYF. The CDR3 nucleotides are TGTGCCAGCAGCCCCGGTGACTACCCCTACGAGCAGTACTTC.

This chain joins TRBV19 and TRBJ2-1; D gene uncertain. The germline V and J ends were trimmed by 3 bases and 0 bases, with 9 bases remaining between them. The CDR3 extends over 15 amino acids. Germline V gene sequence: CDR1 LNHDA, CDR2 SQIVND (reference sequence). The DNA of the CDR3 is TGTGCCAGTAGTATGGCAGCGAGCTCCTACAATGAGCAGTTCTTC. Translated: CASSMAASSYNEQFF. The complete variable domain, with remaining parts taken from reference TRBV19 and TRBJ2-1, reads DGGITQSPKYLFRKEGQNVTLSCEQNLNHDAMYWYRQDPGQGLRLIYYSQIVNDFQKGDIAEGYSVSREKKESFPLTVTSAQKNPTAFYLCASSMAASSYNEQFFGPGTRLTVL.

There are a few counts of this clonotype. The chain carries TRBV7-2 and TRBJ2-3, with D perhaps assigned TRBD1 or TRBD2 (6 bases each). The germline CDR1 and CDR2 sequences are SGHTA and FQGNSA. Between the trimmed V and J ends, which lost 1 base and 2 bases, there was a span of 13 bases. This CDR3 has 16 amino acids. CDR3 sequence: CASSLDWWGATDTQYF. DNA of the CDR3: TGTGCCAGCAGCTTAGATTGGTGGGGGGCCACAGATACGCAGTATTTT.

The gene calls are TRBV19 and TRBJ1-1, with D unclear. CDR1 is LNHDA and CDR2 is SQIVND in the germline V gene (reference sequence). The V end was cut by 5 bases, the J end by 5 bases, with 18 bases between. CDR3 size: 15 residues. This CDR3 is CASSPRSPETTEAFF. Here the CDR3 DNA reads TGTGCCAGTAGTCCCCGGAGCCCGGAAACTACTGAAGCTTTCTTT.

The V and J genes are TRBV6-5 and TRBJ2-7, with D tentatively TRBD1 or TRBD2 (5 bases each). This CDR3 is built from 14 residues. V lost 6 bases, J lost 3 bases, and 15 bases lay in between. Germline-derived CDR1 and CDR2 are MNHEY and SVGAGI. The CDR3 protein is CASSLIRESYEQYF. CDR3 in DNA: TGTGCCAGCAGCCTTATCAGGGAGAGCTACGAGCAGTACTTC.

V usage is TRBV28 and J usage is TRBJ1-1, with D tentatively TRBD1 (5 bases). Trimming pared 5 bases from V and 11 bases from J, leaving 18 bases between. From germline, CDR1 is MDHEN and CDR2 SYDVKM. This CDR3 is 13 amino acids long. In DNA form, the CDR3 reads TGTGCCAGCAGTCCACCCCTGGACATTAAGGCTTTCTTT. It is translated as CASSPPLDIKAFF.

This chain links TRBV5-1 with TRBJ2-7; tentatively, D is TRBD2 (6 bases). V was shortened by 0 bases and J by 5 bases, with 15 bases between the two germline ends. The germline gives CDR1 SGHRS, CDR2 YFSETQ. CDR3 length equals 15 residues. The CDR3 protein is CASSLGSGGLDEQYF. CDR3 nucleotides: TGCGCCAGCAGCTTGGGGTCAGGAGGGTTAGACGAGCAGTACTTC.

This clonotype was counted a few times. The J gene is TRBJ2-5, the V gene TRBV3-1; the D is unclear. Trimming took off 0 bases at V and 1 base at J, with 6 bases between the two ends. There are 14 residues in the CDR3. In germline, CDR1 is LGHDT, CDR2 YNNKEL (reference sequence). CDR3 DNA: TGTGCCAGCAGCCAAGAACCCCTCCAAGAGACCCAGTACTTC. This codes for CASSQEPLQETQYF.

The V gene is TRBV6-2 or TRBV6-3, the J gene TRBJ2-1; TRBD2 agrees at 8 bases. V dropped 6 bases and J dropped 11; count of bases not matched to a gene: 3. CDR3 length: 11 amino acids. The germline CDR1 and CDR2 sequences are MNHEY and SVGEGT. For the CDR3, the DNA is TGTGCCAGCAGAGCGGGAGCGCAGCAGTTCTTC. It is translated as CASRAGAQQFF.

This clonotype was found many times. V and J are TRBV3-1 and TRBJ2-7, with 10 bases fitting TRBD2. The CDR3 is made up of 14 amino acids. The J segment lost 3 bases and the V segment lost 1 base, leaving 0 bases of the junction unmatched. Germline lookup yields CDR1 LGHDT and CDR2 YNNKEL (reference sequence). CDR3: CASSQGTSGYEQYF. CDR3 nucleotide sequence: TGTGCCAGCAGCCAAGGGACTAGCGGCTACGAGCAGTACTTC.

This clonotype was counted between two and nine times. This sequence joins TRBV7-9 and TRBJ2-2; D may be TRBD1 or TRBD2 (5 bases each). The CDR3 consists of 14 residues. The germline CDR1 and CDR2 sequences are SEHNR and FQNEAQ (reference sequence). Trimming removed 10 bases from V and 1 base from J, with 13 bases in between. The CDR3 coding sequence is TGTGCCACCCCGGGACCGGTGAACACCGGGGAGCTGTTTTTT. The encoded protein is CATPGPVNTGELFF.

The chain is built from TRBV20-1 and TRBJ2-7; perhaps TRBD2 as D (5 bases). Germline V CDR1 and CDR2: DFQATT, SNEGSKA (reference sequence). The CDR3 runs 13 residues. V lost 3 bases and J lost 0, with 9 bases in between. CDR3 in DNA: TGCAGTGCTAGCGGGGAGAGCTCCTACGAGCAGTACTTC. It encodes CSASGESSYEQYF.

This chain links TRBV6-5 with TRBJ2-5; 10 positions agree with TRBD1. The V and J ends lost 6 bases and 4 bases, in that order; junction bases with no gene match: 5. From germline, CDR1 is MNHEY and CDR2 SVGAGI. This CDR3 is 14 amino acids long. The CDR3 region has the DNA TGTGCCAGCAGAGATGACAGGGGGCTAGAGACCCAGTACTTC. Translation gives CASRDDRGLETQYF.

This clonotype was seen more than once but under ten times. The gene calls are TRBV19 and TRBJ2-1; 7 bases map to TRBD2. The CDR3 has 14 residues. V dropped 5 bases and J dropped 2; count of bases not matched to a gene: 3. Germline V gene lookup returns CDR1 LNHDA and CDR2 SQIVND (reference sequence). CDR3 in DNA: TGTGCCAGTAGTCTAGCGGCTACCTACAATGAGCAGTTCTTC. This translates into CASSLAATYNEQFF.

This clonotype was detected a few times. The rearrangement joins TRBV7-3 to TRBJ1-4; 9 bases agree with TRBD1. J gave up 11 bases and V 2 bases, and 6 bases lay outside the gene matches. The CDR3 contains 14 residues. Per the germline V gene, CDR1 is SGHTA and CDR2 is FQGTGA. CDR3 DNA: TGTGCCAGCAGCTTACCCAGACAGGGGGTCAAACTGTTTTTT. Translating gives CASSLPRQGVKLFF. Based on the CDR3 plus reference TRBV7-3 and TRBJ1-4, the full variable domain is GAGVSQTPSNKVTEKGKYVELRCDPISGHTALYWYRQSLGQGPEFLIYFQGTGAADDSGLPNDRFFAVRPEGSVSTLKIQRTERGDSAVYLCASSLPRQGVKLFFGSGTQLSVL.

A note on this clonotype: A much larger clonotype is one base distant, so this may be a read error. The chain couples TRBV7-3 to TRBJ2-3; 8 bases line up with TRBD1. Trimming removed 4 bases from V and 1 base from J; junction bases left unmatched: 4. Germline assignment: CDR1 SGHTA and CDR2 FQGTGA. The CDR3 length is 15 residues. CDR3 amino acids: CASSSWTGRTDTQYF. DNA of the CDR3: TGTGCCAGCAGCTCCTGGACAGGGCGCACAGATACGCAGTATTTT.

V is TRBV5-1 and J is TRBJ1-1; D unclear. Trimming shortened V by 2 bases and J by 8 bases, and 10 bases separated the two germline ends. This CDR3 is built from 12 residues. Germline V gene data show CDR1 as SGHRS and CDR2 as YFSETQ. The CDR3 spells CASSFRPGEAFF. The CDR3 DNA reads as TGCGCCAGCAGCTTCCGGCCGGGGGAAGCTTTCTTT.

This clonotype was seen a few times. V and J are TRBV20-1 and TRBJ2-7, with 7 bases fitting TRBD1. The CDR3 is made up of 15 amino acids. Trimming removed 5 bases from V and 0 bases from J; junction bases left unmatched: 10. Germline V gene lookup returns CDR1 DFQATT and CDR2 SNEGSKA (reference sequence). The DNA for the CDR3 is TGCAGTGCTCCTAACCGACAGGGCCACTCCTACGAGCAGTACTTC. This codes for CSAPNRQGHSYEQYF.

This clonotype was detected only a few times. The chain couples TRBV11-2 to TRBJ2-2; 10 bases map to TRBD2. V shed 4 bases and J 1 base; nucleotides not matched to a gene: 6. The CDR3 totals 17 residues. Germline values: CDR1 SGHAT, CDR2 FQNNGV. The CDR3 protein is CASSSGLAAMNTGELFF. The CDR3 DNA sequence: TGTGCCAGCAGCTCAGGACTAGCGGCAATGAACACCGGGGAGCTGTTTTTT.

Only a few counts were recorded for this clonotype. The chain employs TRBV2 and TRBJ2-7; 9 positions match TRBD2. This CDR3 has 14 amino acids. The V gene's germline CDR1 is SNHLY and CDR2 FYNNEI. J gave up 2 bases and V 10 bases, and 9 bases lay outside the gene matches. The CDR3 nucleotides read TGTGCCATCCAAGCGGGAGGAAGGACCTACGAGCAGTACTTC. It codes for CAIQAGGRTYEQYF.

The rearrangement joins TRBV5-1 to TRBJ1-3; D may be TRBD1 (6 bases). The CDR3 runs 14 residues. Germline-derived CDR1 and CDR2 are SGHRS and YFSETQ. Trimming took 4 bases from V and 8 from J, leaving 16 bases between them. The CDR3 nucleotides are TGCGCCAGCAGCCCGACAGTGGGGGCGGACACCATATATTTT. This codes for CASSPTVGADTIYF.

A word on this clonotype: An end of the junction does not agree with germline; a read error may underlie this. CDR3 coding DNA: TGTGCCAGCAGCCTAGCTAGCGGCAGCGGGGAGCTGTTTTTT. Amino acids: CASSLASGSGELFF. The V and J genes are TRBV7-9 and TRBJ2-2; TRBD2 matches 7 bases. This CDR3 spans 14 amino acids. CDR1 and CDR2 (germline): SEHNR, FQNEAQ (reference sequence).

This clonotype came up a few times. The chain carries TRBV19 and TRBJ2-7; 9 bases map to TRBD1. The CDR3 runs to 15 residues. Looked up from germline, CDR1 is LNHDA and CDR2 is SQIVND (reference sequence). With 7 bases clipped from V and 6 bases from J, the junction kept 13 bases outside the gene matches. In DNA, the CDR3 is TGTGCCAGTAAGGGGACCGGACAGGGGTTGGTCGAGCAGTACTTC. This sequence encodes CASKGTGQGLVEQYF.

This clonotype has just a few counts. The rearrangement uses TRBV13 and TRBJ1-2; unclear D gene. Germline V CDR1 and CDR2: PRHDT, FYEKMQ (reference sequence). This CDR3 is built from 16 residues. Trimming took 4 bases from V and 2 from J, leaving 17 bases between them. DNA of the CDR3: TGTGCCAGCAGCTCACGGCACAAGCTCGGCAACTATGGCTACACCTTC. Residues: CASSSRHKLGNYGYTF.

The chain links TRBV5-1 to TRBJ2-5; 7 bases align to TRBD2. The CDR3 covers 15 residues. V dropped 4 bases and J dropped 7; count of bases not matched to a gene: 13. The germline V gene has CDR1 SGHRS and CDR2 YFSETQ. In nucleotides, the CDR3 is TGCGCCAGCAGCCTCCGGGACTACGGAGAAGGGACCCAGTACTTC. Residues: CASSLRDYGEGTQYF.

This clonotype was observed a handful of times. This sequence joins TRBV11-2 and TRBJ1-6, with unresolved D. V lost 0 bases and J 0 bases, leaving 6 bases between the germline ends. The CDR3 sequence is 16 residues long. The germline V gene encodes CDR1 SGHAT and CDR2 FQNNGV. CDR3 sequence: CASSLDSGSYNSPLHF. CDR3 DNA: TGTGCCAGCAGCTTAGATTCGGGCTCCTATAATTCACCCCTCCACTTT.

CDR3 nucleotides: TGTGCCAGCAGTGAAGGGGAGGGTGGTGGCAATCAGCCCCAGCATTTT. As protein: CASSEGEGGGNQPQHF. The chain uses TRBV2 and TRBJ1-5; D is uncertain. The V end lost 1 base, the J end lost 2 bases, and 12 bases lay between the germline ends. Germline V CDR1 and CDR2: SNHLY, FYNNEI. This CDR3 comprises 16 residues.

This clonotype has just a few counts. The chain joins TRBV6-6 to TRBJ2-5, with 11 bases identical to TRBD2. The germline V gene encodes CDR1 MNHNY and CDR2 SVGAGI (reference sequence). The V segment lost 2 bases and the J segment 5 bases; nucleotides outside the gene matches: 7. CDR3 length equals 16 residues. The chain's CDR3 is CASSYTLAGGHETQYF. Written as DNA, the CDR3 is TGTGCCAGCAGTTACACGCTAGCGGGGGGCCACGAGACCCAGTACTTC.

In this sample, this clonotype turned up a few times. This chain links TRBV5-1 with TRBJ2-4, with D unclear. The V end lost 4 bases, the J end lost 0 bases, and 11 bases lay between the germline ends. This CDR3 is 15 amino acids long. The germline gives CDR1 SGHRS, CDR2 YFSETQ. The CDR3 spells CASSPLSGAKNIQYF. In DNA, the CDR3 is TGCGCCAGCAGCCCTTTGTCGGGAGCCAAAAACATTCAGTACTTC.

This clonotype was observed a few times. This chain connects TRBV6-5 to TRBJ1-2; 9 nucleotides align to TRBD1. The CDR3 is 17 residues long. CDR1 is MNHEY, CDR2 SVGAGI, per germline. The J segment lost 2 bases and the V segment lost 5 bases, leaving 12 bases of the junction unmatched. The CDR3 coding sequence is TGTGCCAGCAGTCACAACCGGGACAGGGTTTCGAACTATGGCTACACCTTC. This gives the protein CASSHNRDRVSNYGYTF.